The 3 T cell receptor beta chains below were found in one sample sequenced in a study of cytomegalovirus exposure and HLA in healthy donors. The PCR had 60 Vbeta and 13 Jbeta primers. The method was immunoSEQ multiplex PCR; TCRdb's version includes in-frame clones alone and lacks a portion of them. Counted here are about 120,000 clones, about 73% occurring once; the ten biggest clones make up 2.5% to 3.5%. Sequenced material: PBMCs. The receptors shown here come from a woman in her 30s in good health and CMV-seropositive.

The chain carries TRBV27 and TRBJ2-7, with 10 positions matching TRBD2. V dropped 5 bases and J dropped 3; count of bases not matched to a gene: 7. The CDR3 runs to 15 residues. CDR1 is MNHEY, CDR2 SMNVEV, per germline (reference sequence). The CDR3: CASSQQRGGFYEQYF. The CDR3, as DNA: TGTGCCAGCAGTCAACAGCGGGGGGGCTTCTACGAGCAGTACTTC.

The chain recombines TRBV5-4 with TRBJ1-6; 8 bases are a match to TRBD1. V trimming: 2 bases; J trimming: 2 bases; junction bases outside the gene matches: 3. This CDR3 spans 16 amino acids. CDR1 is SGHNT, CDR2 YYREEE, per germline (reference sequence). CDR3 DNA sequence: TGTGCCAGCAGCTTTAAACAGGGGGCCTATAATTCACCCCTCCACTTT. This codes for CASSFKQGAYNSPLHF.

The chain combines TRBV7-3 with TRBJ2-3, with no clear D. The CDR3 extends over 14 amino acids. CDR1 SGHTA and CDR2 FQGTGA come from the germline V gene. Trimming cost V 5 bases and J 0 bases, with 9 bases left between them. CDR3 DNA sequence: TGTGCCAGCAGCATAGATGGTAGCACAGATACGCAGTATTTT. It codes for CASSIDGSTDTQYF.